This section outlines one TCR beta chain sequence together with its context. Its antigen is unidentified. This specimen comes from a study of graft-versus-host responses after intestinal transplantation. Overall study context: Multivisceral, liver-intestinal, or isolated intestinal grafts were transplanted into recipients. Anti-thymocyte globulin induction was given to all recipients, followed by tacrolimus and steroids for around three years.

Germline V CDR1 and CDR2: LNHDA, SQIVND (reference sequence). This CDR3 has 17 amino acids. V shed 1 base and J shed 7 bases, with 20 bases lying between them. Clones were sequenced by immunoSEQ multiplex PCR, and TCRdb holds only the in-frame ones, with some missing. The sample has about 130,000 clones, roughly 91% seen once. Points from the study as a whole: High graft-versus-host to host-versus-graft clonal ratios were found in allografts of patients who had graft-donor T cell macrochimerism. Recipient marrow harbored GvH clones, some of which surfaced first in ileum or blood.

The gene calls are TRBV19 and TRBJ1-5, with D perhaps TRBD1 (5 bases). The source is a human donor who received an intestinal transplant. The sample here was unstimulated CD4+ T cells sorted from spleen or lymph node cells, taken before intestinal transplant. The CDR3 coding sequence is TGTGCCAGTAGTATAGCTAGGCAGGGAGGATGGCGGCAGCCCCAGCATTTT. Its protein product is CASSIARQGGWRQPQHF.